The source of this TCR beta chain is a study of blood T cell repertoires in COVID-19. For the study at large: The cDNA or gDNA used as material had been derived from T cells, B-cell-depleted T cells, or PBMCs.

Authors' processing steps: Reference gene primer amplification gave nucleated cell count estimates. Repertoires were generated with immunoSEQ multiplex PCR, while TCRdb's copy carries only in-frame clones and drops some. The D gene and trimming were derived from the DNA, and the V and J assignments and clone size from that table. The profile shows tens of thousands of clones, about 74% of them singletons. The material sequenced was peripheral blood. This receptor was taken from a woman aged 80 or over with acute or convalescent COVID-19.

CDR3 in amino acids: CASSQDGGRGQGYTF. CDR3 nucleotides: TGCGCCAGCAGCCAAGATGGGGGCAGGGGGCAAGGCTACACCTTC. This chain uses TRBV4-3 with TRBJ1-2; 8 nucleotides align to TRBD1. The CDR3 has 15 amino acids. Per germline, CDR1 LGHNA and CDR2 YSLEER. Losses at the gene ends were 0 bases for V and 8 bases for J; bases not matched to a gene: 8.